Detailed here is one TCR beta chain. The assay was run at deep level. Using immunoSEQ multiplex PCR, the repertoire was profiled, and TCRdb retains in-frame clones only, with some absent. Here the sample spans millions of clones, roughly 96% being singletons. These data come from a study of shared clonotypes between healthy human individuals. Partitioning of CD4+ cells yielded a CD45RA+ naive subset and a CD45RA-negative memory subset. Germline-derived CDR1 and CDR2 are MNHNY and SVGAGI (reference sequence). V lost 6 bases and J lost 8, with 19 bases in between. The CDR3 totals 14 residues. Material for sequencing was naive CD4+ T cells sorted from blood. The subset here: CD45RA+ positively selected. This TCR derives from a man between 18 and 29 years old in good health. The chain is built from TRBV6-6 and TRBJ1-2; tentatively, D is TRBD1 (6 bases). CDR3 sequence: CASRATGGFSGYTF. The CDR3 nucleotides read TGTGCCAGCAGGGCGACAGGCGGGTTTAGCGGCTACACCTTC.